Sequencing of this TCR beta chain was carried out in a study of blood T cells in healthy people across ages. Findings and caveats of the study: Shifts in expanded clonotypes may have been confounded by donor CMV status, which was unknown. Whereas aged donors had fewer naive CD4+ cells, long-lived donors had more of them and higher diversity.

The authors ran a second PCR of about 6 to 11 cycles using a sample-barcoded 5' primer and a J-beta primer mix. TCRdb called the 5' RACE reads again in MiXCR, with one record for every CDR3 protein. The sample lists around 1,500,000 distinct CDR3 sequences; 28% were seen once. This clonotype has only one observation. The target antigen is unknown. Individuals who donated were healthy Caucasians from Russia aged roughly 6 to 90. PBMCs were isolated at a quantity of at least 6 million per sample. The specimen was blood. The TCR comes from a woman in her thirties in good health.

DNA for the CDR3: TGTGCCAGCAGCGTAGGGGGCGGGAGGAAAGCCGGGGAGCTGTTTTTT. It codes for CASSVGGGRKAGELFF. J is TRBJ2-2 and V is TRBV9, with 8 bases that match TRBD2. CDR1 SGDLS and CDR2 YYNGEE come from the germline V gene. This CDR3 has 16 amino acids. V lost 0 bases to trimming and J lost 6 bases; unmatched junction nucleotides: 7.